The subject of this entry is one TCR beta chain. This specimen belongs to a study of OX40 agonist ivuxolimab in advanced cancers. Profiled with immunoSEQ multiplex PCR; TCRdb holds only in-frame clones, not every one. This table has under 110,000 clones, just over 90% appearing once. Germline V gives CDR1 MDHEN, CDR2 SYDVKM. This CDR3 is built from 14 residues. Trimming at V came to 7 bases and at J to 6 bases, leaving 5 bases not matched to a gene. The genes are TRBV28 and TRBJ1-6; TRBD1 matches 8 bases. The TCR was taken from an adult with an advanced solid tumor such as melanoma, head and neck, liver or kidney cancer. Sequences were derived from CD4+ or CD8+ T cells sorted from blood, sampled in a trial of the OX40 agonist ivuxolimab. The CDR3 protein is CASNFGQGNSPLHF. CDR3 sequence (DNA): TGTGCCAGCAATTTCGGACAGGGTAATTCACCCCTCCACTTT.